Following are 25 T cell receptor beta chains from one sample sequenced in a study of regulatory T cells in long-lasting Graves disease. Indicated time point: newly diagnosed GD, antithyroid drugs for less than 3 months. With RNA extracted from PBMCs as input, the TCR library was made. Relying on iRepertoire HTBI primers and Arm-PCR of CDR3 regions, the team built TCR beta libraries. Each CDR3 protein gets one entry after TCRdb re-called the multiplex PCR reads with MiXCR. The sample shows a few hundred thousand distinct CDR3 sequences, over 20% of them seen only once. The sequenced sample was peripheral blood mononuclear cells (PBMCs), obtained at new diagnosis, from a patient treated with antithyroid drugs. The source of these receptors is a female donor with Graves disease.

This clonotype was seen ten or more times. The rearrangement joins TRBV20-1 to TRBJ2-7; D may match TRBD1 or TRBD2 (6 bases each). The CDR3 extends over 15 amino acids. CDR1 DFQATT and CDR2 SNEGSKA come from the germline V gene (reference sequence). Trimming left V 4 bases short and J 2 bases short, with 18 bases between. CDR3 region: CSAISGAKETYEQYF. For the CDR3, the DNA is TGCAGTGCTATATCGGGGGCTAAGGAGACCTACGAGCAGTACTTC.

The chain carries TRBV6-5 and TRBJ1-5; D gene ambiguous. Germline V gene data show CDR1 as MNHEY and CDR2 as SVGAGI. The V end lost 4 bases, the J end lost 3 bases, and 10 bases lay between the germline ends. The CDR3 runs 14 residues. CDR3 residues: CASSLIRFNQPQHF. CDR3 DNA sequence: TGTGCCAGCAGTTTGATAAGGTTCAATCAGCCCCAGCATTTT.

This clonotype has at least ten counts. CDR3 protein: CASSLWGGGATSTDTQYF. CDR3 nucleotide sequence: TGTGCCAGCAGTTTATGGGGCGGGGGGGCCACTAGCACAGATACGCAGTATTTT. The V and J genes are TRBV27 and TRBJ2-3; 9 positions agree with TRBD2. Germline assignment: CDR1 MNHEY and CDR2 SMNVEV (reference sequence). The CDR3 spans 18 residues. V was clipped by 1 base and J by 0 bases; unmatched bases: 8.

This clonotype was seen only once. The chain has TRBV28 and TRBJ1-3, with a tentative D call TRBD1 (6 bases). Germline V gives CDR1 MDHEN, CDR2 SYDVKM. This CDR3 spans 16 amino acids. V shed 4 bases and J shed 4 bases, with 17 bases lying between them. The CDR3 DNA reads as TGTGCCAGCAGTTCGGGGGGCTTCACGAGAGGAAACACCATATATTTT. This sequence encodes CASSSGGFTRGNTIYF. Drawing the rest from reference TRBV28 and TRBJ1-3, the complete variable domain is DVKVTQSSRYLVKRTGEKVFLECVQDMDHENMFWYRQDPGLGLRLIYFSYDVKMKEKGDIPEGYSVSREKKERFSLILESASTNQTSMYLCASSSGGFTRGNTIYFGEGSWLTVV.

The chain uses TRBV12-3 or TRBV12-4 and TRBJ1-1; D gene unclear. The CDR3 consists of 15 residues. V was shortened by 5 bases and J by 1 base, with 14 bases between the two germline ends. The CDR3 nucleotides are TGTGCCAGCAGTGAGGGCGGGGTGGGGAACACTGAAGCTTTCTTT. Its protein is CASSEGGVGNTEAFF.

This clonotype showed up many times. The J gene is TRBJ1-2, the V gene TRBV12-3 or TRBV12-4; 10 bases agree with TRBD1. J lost 7 bases, V lost 6 bases, and 11 bases had no gene match. This CDR3 is built from 15 residues. CDR3 in DNA: TGTGCCAGCAGCTCCGGGACAGGGGTTTGGGGTGGCTACACCTTC. Its translation is CASSSGTGVWGGYTF.

The chain couples TRBV4-1 to TRBJ1-4; 7 bases match TRBD1. V dropped 5 bases and J dropped 3; count of bases not matched to a gene: 3. The germline V gene encodes CDR1 MGHRA and CDR2 YSYEKL. The CDR3 runs to 14 residues. DNA for the CDR3: TGCGCCAGCAGCTTCGGGACAGCTAATGAAAAACTGTTTTTT. Protein sequence: CASSFGTANEKLFF.

The chain combines TRBV25-1 with TRBJ1-5; unclear D gene. The CDR3 is made up of 14 amino acids. V was shortened by 6 bases and J by 6 bases, with 15 bases between the two germline ends. From germline, CDR1 is MGHDK and CDR2 SYGVNS. In nucleotides, the CDR3 is TGTGCCAGCAGGGCGTCGGGGAGCGGTCAGCCCCAGCATTTT. It is translated as CASRASGSGQPQHF.

This clonotype was seen many times. J is TRBJ2-5 and V is TRBV7-3; perhaps D is TRBD1 or TRBD2 (5 bases each). V was cut by 3 bases and J by 7 bases, with 15 bases left in between. Germline lookup yields CDR1 SGHTA and CDR2 FQGTGA. The CDR3 is 14 amino acids. CDR3 residues: CASSFLGDLGTQYF. The CDR3, as DNA: TGTGCCAGCAGCTTTTTGGGGGATTTGGGGACCCAGTACTTC.

Regarding this clonotype: This likely came from a read error, as a far larger clone is one base away. V usage is TRBV7-9 and J usage is TRBJ2-7; D call uncertain. The CDR3 sequence is 14 residues long. Germline V gene lookup returns CDR1 SEHNR and CDR2 FQNEAQ (reference sequence). In nucleotides, the CDR3 is TGTGCCAGCAGCTCCCCCGGGTTTTCCTACGGGCAGTACTTC. It is translated as CASSSPGFSYGQYF.

This clonotype showed up many times. V is TRBV27 and J is TRBJ2-3; D gene uncertain. Trimming removed 4 bases from V and 4 bases from J, with 21 bases in between. CDR3 length: 17 amino acids. Germline loops: CDR1 MNHEY, CDR2 SMNVEV (reference sequence). The chain's CDR3 is CASSSSSDLILADTQYF. DNA for the CDR3: TGTGCCAGCAGTTCCTCGAGTGACCTCATTTTGGCAGATACGCAGTATTTT.

This clonotype was picked up many times. DNA for the CDR3: TGTGCCAGCATACAGGGCAGGGGCGACACCGGGGAGCTGTTTTTT. It translates to CASIQGRGDTGELFF. The chain is built from TRBV11-3 and TRBJ2-2; D is possibly TRBD1 (6 bases). The V end was cut by 7 bases, the J end by 3 bases, with 15 bases between. Germline CDR1 is SGHNT and CDR2 is YENEEA. The CDR3 is 15 amino acids.

This clonotype was seen ten or more times. The chain links TRBV10-3 to TRBJ1-1; TRBD1 might be the D (5 bases). The CDR3 sequence is 12 residues long. Trimming stripped 4 bases from V and 7 bases from J, with 10 bases between. The germline V gene encodes CDR1 ENHRY and CDR2 SYGVKD. Here the CDR3 reads CAISAGLHEAFF. As DNA, the CDR3 is TGTGCCATCAGTGCGGGACTGCATGAAGCTTTCTTT.

The table lists this clonotype with many counts. The chain couples TRBV19 to TRBJ2-7; either TRBD1 or TRBD2 may fit D (6 bases each). Germline assignment: CDR1 LNHDA and CDR2 SQIVND (reference sequence). The ends were cut back, 4 bases at V and 2 bases at J, with 12 bases in the middle. This CDR3 is built from 14 residues. The CDR3 DNA is TGTGCCAGTAGTAAGGGGGGCCAGCCCTACGAGCAGTACTTC. Translating gives CASSKGGQPYEQYF.

This clonotype has a handful of counts. V usage is TRBV4-1 and J usage is TRBJ1-6; TRBD1 might be the D (5 bases). This CDR3 spans 16 amino acids. Germline CDR1 and CDR2: MGHRA and YSYEKL. V was trimmed by 0 bases and J by 11 bases, leaving 17 bases between them. As DNA, the CDR3 is TGCGCCAGCAGCCAAGAGATGTCCCTGATAGGGGCACCCCTCCACTTT. Its translation is CASSQEMSLIGAPLHF.

The table lists this clonotype with many counts. The rearrangement links TRBV7-2 to TRBJ2-7; D might be TRBD1 or TRBD2, each matching 6 bases. The CDR3 loop spans 14 amino acids. V was cut by 1 base and J by 3 bases, with 10 bases left in between. Germline V CDR1 and CDR2: SGHTA, FQGNSA. The CDR3 sequence: CASSLVKGGYEQYF. The CDR3 DNA reads as TGTGCCAGCAGCTTAGTTAAGGGGGGCTACGAGCAGTACTTC.

On this clonotype itself: In this CDR3 the conserved last residue, phenylalanine or tryptophan, is missing, so a read error is likely. The limits of the CDR3 on the DNA are not certain, so only TCRdb's listed CDR3 is given. The chain uses TRBV18 and TRBJ2-6; TRBD1 is taken as the D call from the table, unchecked against the DNA. The CDR3 adds up to 12 amino acids, both ends counted. Germline CDR1 and CDR2: KGHSH and LQKENI. The CDR3 sequence is CASSPTLPGSGA.

This clonotype has a count of ten or more. V and J are TRBV20-1 and TRBJ2-1; D is perhaps TRBD1 (6 bases). Germline CDR1 and CDR2: DFQATT and SNEGSKA (reference sequence). The germline V and J ends were trimmed by 4 bases and 4 bases, with 17 bases remaining between them. The CDR3 contains 15 residues. CDR3 sequence: CSAIRTARIYNEQFF. In DNA form, the CDR3 reads TGCAGTGCTATAAGGACAGCTAGAATTTACAATGAGCAGTTCTTC.

This clonotype was recorded at least ten times. V gene TRBV7-2 combines with J gene TRBJ1-2; D is uncertain. The CDR3 has 14 amino acids. Germline V gene data show CDR1 as SGHTA and CDR2 as FQGNSA. The V and J ends lost 7 bases and 1 base respectively, with 13 bases between them. The CDR3 nucleotides read TGTGCCAGCAAACCCTCGGCCAGTAACTATGGCTACACCTTC. Amino acids: CASKPSASNYGYTF.

The chain links TRBV10-3 to TRBJ2-2; weak D call: TRBD1 (5 bases). Germline lookup yields CDR1 ENHRY and CDR2 SYGVKD. CDR3 length: 15 amino acids. Trimming removed 3 bases at V and 2 bases at J, with 10 bases between. For the CDR3, the DNA is TGTGCCATCAGTGACGTAAGGGGTAACACCGGGGAGCTGTTTTTT. Translation gives CAISDVRGNTGELFF.

This clonotype was found a few times. The CDR3 region has the DNA TGTGCCAGCAGGCTAGGGGAGAACACTGAAGCTTTCTTT. Protein sequence: CASRLGENTEAFF. The chain recombines TRBV6-1 with TRBJ1-1; a possible D gene is TRBD1 (5 bases). CDR1 is MNHNS and CDR2 is SASEGT in the germline V gene. This CDR3 region has 13 residues. V lost 6 bases and J 1 base, leaving 9 bases between the germline ends.

This CDR3 reads CASSEGVWTGELFF. For the CDR3, the DNA is TGTGCCAGCAGTGAGGGAGTGTGGACCGGGGAGCTGTTTTTT. This chain connects TRBV6-4 to TRBJ2-2; the D gene is possibly TRBD2 (5 bases). CDR1 and CDR2 from the germline V gene are MRHNA and SNTAGT. Trimming cost V 3 bases and J 5 bases, with 10 bases left between them. The CDR3 sequence is 14 residues long.

To note about this clonotype: A far larger clone is just one base off, so this is likely a read error. Since the CDR3 does not end with the conserved phenylalanine or tryptophan, this likely comes from a read error. This chain uses TRBV7-2 with TRBJ2-1, with D unresolved. Trimming stripped 3 bases from V and 8 bases from J, with 14 bases between. From germline, CDR1 is SGHTA and CDR2 FQGNSA. This CDR3 has 14 amino acids. Here the CDR3 reads CASSLVPTADEQFS. CDR3 bases: TGTGCCAGCAGCTTGGTTCCGACGGCGGATGAGCAGTTCTCC.

This clonotype was seen more than once but under ten times. The V gene is TRBV27, the J gene TRBJ1-6; the D gene is possibly TRBD1 (5 bases). Germline loops: CDR1 MNHEY, CDR2 SMNVEV (reference sequence). This CDR3 is built from 15 residues. Trimming removed 2 bases from V and 7 bases from J, with 12 bases in between. The CDR3 bases are TGTGCCAGCAGTTTAGGGGGGTATAACAATTCACCCCTCCACTTT. It specifies CASSLGGYNNSPLHF.

This clonotype was seen repeatedly, ten times or more. The V and J genes are TRBV7-2 and TRBJ1-2, with D possibly TRBD1 on 5 matching bases. V was cut by 5 bases and J by 7 bases, with 20 bases left in between. This CDR3 spans 15 amino acids. CDR1 SGHTA and CDR2 FQGNSA come from the germline V gene. CDR3 bases: TGTGCCAGCAGCCCCCAGGGTAGTGGCTTGGGTGGCTACACCTTC. Its translation is CASSPQGSGLGGYTF.